This is a list of T cell receptor beta chains from one sample in a study of CD8+CD57+ T cells in acquired aplastic anemia. Via MiXCR, TCRdb re-called the reads, giving one row per CDR3 protein. Found here are around 150,000 distinct CDR3 sequences, around 48% of them singletons; the top ten hold roughly 2.8%. Input material: sorted CD4+, CD8+, or CD8+CD57+ T cells (not recorded which) from PBMCs. Receptors were obtained from a human donor with aplastic anemia. The CDR3 runs from the conserved cysteine through the conserved F or W. The D gene is left open where the match is weak. Clone size, where shown, is once, few, many, or a class for clones that have expanded.

TRBD2	NA	TRBJ2-5	18	TRBV7-3	CASSLTGLASGSGETQYF	TGTGCCAGCAGCTTAACGGGACTAGCCAGCGGGAGTGGAGAGACCCAGTACTTC
NA	many	TRBJ2-3	16	TRBV5-1	CASSSSPGAQQDTQYF	TGCGCCAGCAGCTCAAGCCCCGGGGCACAGCAAGATACGCAGTATTTT
NA	NA	TRBJ2-7	13	TRBV15	CATSRDRVDEQYF	TGTGCCACCAGCAGAGACAGGGTGGACGAGCAGTACTTC
TRBD2	NA	TRBJ2-3	17	TRBV9	CASSVLPGTSVPDTQYF	TGTGCCAGCAGCGTCCTCCCAGGGACTAGTGTCCCAGATACGCAGTATTTT
NA	few	TRBJ1-2	15	TRBV19	CASSMRGDHLNGYTF	TGTGCCAGTAGTATGAGAGGGGACCATCTTAATGGCTACACCTTC
TRBD1	NA	TRBJ2-4	16	TRBV4-3	CASSQKETRGINIQYF	TGCGCCAGCAGCCAAAAAGAGACCAGGGGGATTAACATTCAGTACTTC
TRBD2	NA	TRBJ2-2	17	TRBV24-1	CATSDSLAGGRTGELFF	TGTGCCACCAGTGACTCCTTAGCGGGGGGGCGTACCGGGGAGCTGTTTTTT
TRBD1	many	TRBJ2-7	16	TRBV9	CASSVEKQGARYEQYF	TGTGCCAGCAGCGTAGAGAAGCAGGGGGCTAGGTACGAGCAGTACTTC
NA	few	TRBJ1-2	14	TRBV6-1	CATGLYRQDYGYTF	TGTGCCACCGGGCTATACAGGCAAGACTATGGCTACACCTTC
NA	many	TRBJ2-7	16	TRBV6-1	CASSLIGGRVAYEQYF	TGTGCCAGCAGCCTAATAGGGGGACGTGTCGCCTACGAGCAGTACTTC
TRBD2	once	TRBJ2-3	14	TRBV10-3	CAITASGGYNEQYF	TGTGCCATCACGGCTAGCGGGGGATACAATGAGCAGTATTTT
TRBD1	many	TRBJ1-5	15	TRBV19	CASTGQGSGNQPQHF	TGTGCCAGCACGGGACAGGGGTCGGGCAATCAGCCCCAGCATTTT
NA	many	TRBJ2-2	15	TRBV5-1	CASSLLTGRTGELFF	TGCGCCAGCAGCTTATTGACAGGTCGGACCGGGGAGCTGTTTTTT
NA	few	TRBJ1-1	13	TRBV7-9	CASSLAQGRGAFF	TGTGCCAGCAGCTTAGCGCAGGGGCGCGGGGCTTTCTTT
NA	many	TRBJ2-3	15	TRBV6-1	CASSPALLSTDTQYF	TGTGCCAGCAGCCCCGCCCTTCTAAGCACAGATACGCAGTATTTT
TRBD1	NA	TRBJ1-4	15	TRBV2	CASSGTGGMGEKLFF	TGTGCCAGCAGTGGGACAGGGGGAATGGGCGAAAAACTGTTTTTT
TRBD1	NA	TRBJ2-7	17	TRBV7-8	CASSQYHRTGLSYEQYF	TGTGCCAGCAGCCAGTACCACAGGACAGGGCTCTCCTACGAGCAGTACTTC
NA	NA	TRBJ2-5	14	TRBV12-3/TRBV12-4	CASSPQDVQETQYF	TGTGCCAGCAGTCCCCAGGACGTGCAAGAGACCCAGTACTTC
NA	NA	TRBJ2-6	16	TRBV19	CASSRDSNSGANVLTF	TGTGCCAGTAGCCGGGACTCGAACTCTGGGGCCAACGTCCTGACTTTC
NA	once	TRBJ2-1	17	TRBV7-3	CASSLIIAAGSYNEQFF	TGTGCCAGCAGCTTAATTATAGCGGCAGGCTCCTACAATGAGCAGTTCTTC
TRBD2	many	TRBJ2-1	17	TRBV14	CASSPRPGLAGDNEQFF	TGTGCCAGCAGCCCGCGTCCCGGGCTAGCGGGAGACAATGAGCAGTTCTTC
NA	many	TRBJ2-7	15	TRBV9	CASSGSLTSTYEQYF	TGTGCCAGCAGCGGATCCCTGACTAGTACTTACGAGCAGTACTTC
TRBD1	many	TRBJ1-1	13	TRBV10-3	CATGQGAKTEAFF	TGTGCCACGGGACAGGGAGCGAAAACTGAAGCTTTCTTT
NA	NA	TRBJ1-1	12	TRBV19	CASANTGFHAFF	TGTGCCAGCGCCAATACAGGGTTTCATGCTTTCTTT
TRBD2	NA	TRBJ2-3	17	TRBV10-3	CAISVGTSGVSTDTQYF	TGTGCCATCAGCGTCGGGACTAGCGGGGTTAGCACAGATACGCAGTATTTT
TRBD1	many	TRBJ2-7	13	TRBV9	CASSVVGGDEQYF	TGTGCCAGCAGCGTAGTAGGGGGCGACGAGCAGTACTTC
TRBD1	many	TRBJ1-4	15	TRBV5-1	CASSLGDRANEKLFF	TGCGCCAGCAGCTTGGGGGACAGGGCTAATGAAAAACTGTTTTTT
NA	many	TRBJ1-6	14	TRBV6-1	CASSMSSYNSPLHF	TGTGCCAGCAGCATGAGCTCCTATAATTCACCCCTCCACTTT
TRBD1	NA	TRBJ1-2	15	TRBV10-2	CASSEGRGHLYGYTF	TGCGCCAGCAGTGAGGGCAGGGGGCATCTCTATGGCTACACCTTC
NA	medium-sized	TRBJ2-7	14	TRBV5-6	CASSLDPGSYEQYF	TGTGCCAGCAGCTTGGACCCCGGGTCCTACGAGCAGTACTTC
NA	many	TRBJ1-6	14	TRBV3-1	CASSQEGGRSPLHF	TGTGCCAGCAGCCAAGAGGGGGGACGCTCACCCCTCCACTTT
TRBD1	NA	TRBJ2-5	19	TRBV6-2/TRBV6-3	CASSSMTPSGTGSGETQYF	TGTGCCAGCAGTTCTATGACACCTTCCGGGACAGGGTCGGGAGAGACCCAGTACTTC
TRBD1	NA	TRBJ1-6	13	TRBV19	CAGSLQGYSPLHF	TGTGCCGGTAGTCTACAGGGGTACTCACCCCTCCACTTT
TRBD1	NA	TRBJ1-2	16	TRBV11-1	CASSLGSPGQNYGYTF	TGTGCCAGCAGCTTAGGTTCCCCGGGACAGAACTATGGCTACACCTTC